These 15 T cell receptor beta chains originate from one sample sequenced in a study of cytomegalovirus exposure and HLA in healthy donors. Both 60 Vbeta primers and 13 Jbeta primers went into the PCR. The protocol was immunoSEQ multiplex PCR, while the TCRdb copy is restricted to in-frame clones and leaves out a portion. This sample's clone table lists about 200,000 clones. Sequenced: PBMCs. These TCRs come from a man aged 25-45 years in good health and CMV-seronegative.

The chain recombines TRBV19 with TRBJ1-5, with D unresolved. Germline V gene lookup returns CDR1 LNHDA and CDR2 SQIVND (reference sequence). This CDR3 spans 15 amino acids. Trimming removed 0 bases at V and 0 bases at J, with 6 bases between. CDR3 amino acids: CASSIDDYSNQPQHF. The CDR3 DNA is TGTGCCAGTAGTATAGATGACTATAGCAATCAGCCCCAGCATTTT.

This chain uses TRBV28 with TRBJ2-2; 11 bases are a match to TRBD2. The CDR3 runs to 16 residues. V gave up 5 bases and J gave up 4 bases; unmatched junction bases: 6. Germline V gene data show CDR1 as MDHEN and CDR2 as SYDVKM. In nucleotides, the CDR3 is TGTGCCAGCAGTCTAATAGCGGGAGGGGGCACCGGGGAGCTGTTTTTT. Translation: CASSLIAGGGTGELFF.

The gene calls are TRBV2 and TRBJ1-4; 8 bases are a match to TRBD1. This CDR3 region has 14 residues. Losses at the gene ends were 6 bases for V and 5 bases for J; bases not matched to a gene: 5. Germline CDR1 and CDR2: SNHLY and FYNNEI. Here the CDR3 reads CASRPGQVNEKLFF. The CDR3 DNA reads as TGTGCCAGCAGACCGGGACAGGTGAATGAAAAACTGTTTTTT.

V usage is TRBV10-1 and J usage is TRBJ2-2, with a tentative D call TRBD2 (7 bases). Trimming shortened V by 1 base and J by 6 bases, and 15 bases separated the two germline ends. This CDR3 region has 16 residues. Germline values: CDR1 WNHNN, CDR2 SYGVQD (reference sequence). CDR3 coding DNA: TGCGCCAGCAGTGAGTTTGTCGGGGGGCGTGCCGGGGAGCTGTTTTTT. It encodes CASSEFVGGRAGELFF.

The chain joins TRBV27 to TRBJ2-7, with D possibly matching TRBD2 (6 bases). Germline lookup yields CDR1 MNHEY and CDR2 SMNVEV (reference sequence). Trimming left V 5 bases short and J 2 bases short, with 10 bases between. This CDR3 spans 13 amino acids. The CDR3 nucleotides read TGTGCCAGCAGTCGACTAGGGCCCTACGAGCAGTACTTC. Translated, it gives CASSRLGPYEQYF.

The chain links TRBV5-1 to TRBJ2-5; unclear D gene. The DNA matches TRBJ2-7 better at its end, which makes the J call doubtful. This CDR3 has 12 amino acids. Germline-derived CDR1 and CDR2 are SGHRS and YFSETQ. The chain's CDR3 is CASSLTDYEQYF. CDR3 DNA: TGCGCCAGCAGCTTAACGGACTACGAGCAGTACTTC.

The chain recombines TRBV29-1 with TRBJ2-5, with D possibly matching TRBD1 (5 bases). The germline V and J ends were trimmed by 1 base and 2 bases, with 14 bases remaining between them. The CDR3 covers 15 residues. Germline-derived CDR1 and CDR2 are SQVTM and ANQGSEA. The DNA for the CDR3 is TGCAGCGTTGAAGGGGTTAGGAAGGGGCAAGAGACCCAGTACTTC. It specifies CSVEGVRKGQETQYF.

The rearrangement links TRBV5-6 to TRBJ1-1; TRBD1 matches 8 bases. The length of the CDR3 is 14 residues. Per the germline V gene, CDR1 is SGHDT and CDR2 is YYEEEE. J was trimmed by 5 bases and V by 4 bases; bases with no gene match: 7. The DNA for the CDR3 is TGTGCCAGCAGCCAAACAGGGGGGCGGACTGAAGCTTTCTTT. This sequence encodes CASSQTGGRTEAFF.

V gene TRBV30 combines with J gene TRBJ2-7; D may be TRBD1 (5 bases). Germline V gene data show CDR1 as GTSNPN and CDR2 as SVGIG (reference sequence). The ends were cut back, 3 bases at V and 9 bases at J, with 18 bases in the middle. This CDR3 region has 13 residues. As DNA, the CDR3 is TGTGCCTGGAGGGGGCCCTCCCTCCCCGGGCAGTACTTC. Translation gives CAWRGPSLPGQYF. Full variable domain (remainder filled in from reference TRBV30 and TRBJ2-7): SQTIHQWPATLVQPVGSPLSLECTVEGTSNPNLYWYRQAAGRGLQLLFYSVGIGQISSEVPQNLSASRPQDRQFILSSKKLLLSDSGFYLCAWRGPSLPGQYFGPGTRLTVT.

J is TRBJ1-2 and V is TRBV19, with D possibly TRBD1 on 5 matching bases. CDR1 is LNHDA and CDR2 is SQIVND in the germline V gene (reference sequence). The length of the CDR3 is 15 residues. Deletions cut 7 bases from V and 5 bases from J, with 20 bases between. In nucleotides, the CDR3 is TGTGCCAGTAAGGGCGACAGCGCTTACCAATATGGCTACACCTTC. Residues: CASKGDSAYQYGYTF.

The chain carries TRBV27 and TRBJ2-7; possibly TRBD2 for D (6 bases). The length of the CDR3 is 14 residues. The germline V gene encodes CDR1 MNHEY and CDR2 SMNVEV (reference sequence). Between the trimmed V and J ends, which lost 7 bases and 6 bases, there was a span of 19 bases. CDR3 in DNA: TGTGCCAGCACCCCTGGGCACCTCGGGGGCGAGCAGTACTTC. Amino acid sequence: CASTPGHLGGEQYF.

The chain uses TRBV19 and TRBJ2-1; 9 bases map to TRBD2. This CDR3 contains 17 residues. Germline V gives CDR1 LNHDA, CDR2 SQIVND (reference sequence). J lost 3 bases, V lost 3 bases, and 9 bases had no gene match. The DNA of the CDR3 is TGTGCCAGTAGTATCTCCCAGGGGCGGGGGGGCTACAATGAGCAGTTCTTC. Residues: CASSISQGRGGYNEQFF.

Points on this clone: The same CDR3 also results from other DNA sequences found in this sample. CDR3 bases: TGTGCCAGCAGTTACTCCGCGGGAGGACCCTACGAGCAGTACTTC. It is translated as CASSYSAGGPYEQYF. The chain couples TRBV6-5 to TRBJ2-7; the match to TRBD2 covers 8 bases. The V and J ends lost 0 bases and 2 bases, in that order; junction bases with no gene match: 3. From germline, CDR1 is MNHEY and CDR2 SVGAGI. The CDR3 has 15 residues.

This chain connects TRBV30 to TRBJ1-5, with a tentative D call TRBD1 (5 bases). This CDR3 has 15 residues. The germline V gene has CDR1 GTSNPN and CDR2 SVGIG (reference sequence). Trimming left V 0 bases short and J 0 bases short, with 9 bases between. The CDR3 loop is CAWSVRGNSNQPQHF. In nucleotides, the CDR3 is TGTGCCTGGAGTGTACGGGGGAATAGCAATCAGCCCCAGCATTTT. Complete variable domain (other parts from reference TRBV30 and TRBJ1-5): SQTIHQWPATLVQPVGSPLSLECTVEGTSNPNLYWYRQAAGRGLQLLFYSVGIGQISSEVPQNLSASRPQDRQFILSSKKLLLSDSGFYLCAWSVRGNSNQPQHFGDGTRLSIL.

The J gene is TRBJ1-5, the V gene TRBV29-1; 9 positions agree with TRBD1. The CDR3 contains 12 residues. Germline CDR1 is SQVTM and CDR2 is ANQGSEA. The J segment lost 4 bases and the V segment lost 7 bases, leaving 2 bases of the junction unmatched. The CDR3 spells CSAGTGNQPQHF. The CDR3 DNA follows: TGCAGCGCAGGGACAGGGAATCAGCCCCAGCATTTT. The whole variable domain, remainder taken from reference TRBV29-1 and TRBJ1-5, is SAVISQKPSRDICQRGTSLTIQCQVDSQVTMMFWYRQQPGQSLTLIATANQGSEATYESGFVIDKFPISRPNLTFSTLTVSNMSPEDSSIYLCSAGTGNQPQHFGDGTRLSIL.